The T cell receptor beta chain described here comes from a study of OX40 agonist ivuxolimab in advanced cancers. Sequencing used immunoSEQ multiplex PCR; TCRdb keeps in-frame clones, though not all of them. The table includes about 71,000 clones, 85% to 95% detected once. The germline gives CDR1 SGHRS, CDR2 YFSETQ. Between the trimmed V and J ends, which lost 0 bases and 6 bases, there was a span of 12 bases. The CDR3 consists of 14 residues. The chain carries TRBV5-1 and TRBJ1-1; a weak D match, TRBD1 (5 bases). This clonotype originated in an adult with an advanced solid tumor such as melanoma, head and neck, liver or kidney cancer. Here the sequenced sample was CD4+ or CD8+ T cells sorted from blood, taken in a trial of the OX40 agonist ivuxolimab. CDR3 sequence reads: CASSLGQTYAEAFF. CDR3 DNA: TGCGCCAGCAGCTTGGGACAGACTTACGCTGAAGCTTTCTTT. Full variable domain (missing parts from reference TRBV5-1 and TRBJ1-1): KAGVTQTPRYLIKTRGQQVTLSCSPISGHRSVSWYQQTPGQGLQFLFEYFSETQRNKGNFPGRFSGRQFSNSRSEMNVSTLELGDSALYLCASSLGQTYAEAFFGQGTRLTVV.